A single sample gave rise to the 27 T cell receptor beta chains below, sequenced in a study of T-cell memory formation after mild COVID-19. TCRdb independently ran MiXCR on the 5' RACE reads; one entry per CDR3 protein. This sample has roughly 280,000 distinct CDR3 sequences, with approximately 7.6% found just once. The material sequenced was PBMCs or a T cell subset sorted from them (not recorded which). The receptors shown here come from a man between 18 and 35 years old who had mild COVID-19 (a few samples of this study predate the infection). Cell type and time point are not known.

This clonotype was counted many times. CDR3 nucleotides: TGTGCCAGCCGACTAGGGGTGACTAGCACAGATACGCAGTATTTT. This gives the protein CASRLGVTSTDTQYF. The gene calls are TRBV6-5 and TRBJ2-3, with D tentatively TRBD2 (6 bases). The V end lost 8 bases, the J end lost 0 bases, and 15 bases lay between the germline ends. The CDR3 extends over 15 amino acids. Germline assignment: CDR1 MNHEY and CDR2 SVGAGI.

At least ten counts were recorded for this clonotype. This CDR3 reads CASSYEIRSSGYGYTF. The CDR3 bases are TGTGCCAGCAGTTACGAGATAAGGTCCTCCGGCTATGGCTACACCTTC. This chain uses TRBV6-6 with TRBJ1-2; D remains ambiguous. CDR3 size: 16 residues. Germline-derived CDR1 and CDR2 are MNHNY and SVGAGI (reference sequence). V lost 2 bases to trimming and J lost 4 bases, with 17 bases between them.

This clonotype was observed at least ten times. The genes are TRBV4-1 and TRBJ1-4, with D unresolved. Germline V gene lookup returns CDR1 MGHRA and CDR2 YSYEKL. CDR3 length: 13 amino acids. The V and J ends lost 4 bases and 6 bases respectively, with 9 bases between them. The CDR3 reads CASSPRLYEKLFF. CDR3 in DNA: TGCGCCAGCAGCCCCAGACTGTATGAAAAACTGTTTTTT.

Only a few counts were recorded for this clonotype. CDR3 region: CTSSHPEGQGYEQYV. CDR3 sequence (DNA): TGCACCAGCAGCCACCCTGAAGGACAGGGCTACGAGCAGTACGTC. The chain employs TRBV1 and TRBJ2-7; TRBD1, the table's D call, lacks a check against the DNA. TRBV1 is labeled a pseudogene. CDR3 length: 15 residues.

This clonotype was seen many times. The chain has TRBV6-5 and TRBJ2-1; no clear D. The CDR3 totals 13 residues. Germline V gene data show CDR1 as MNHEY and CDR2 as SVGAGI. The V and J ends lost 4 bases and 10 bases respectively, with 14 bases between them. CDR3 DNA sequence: TGTGCCAGCAGTTTGAGTGAGAAAGGAGAGCAGTTCTTC. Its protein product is CASSLSEKGEQFF.

The CDR3 region has the DNA TGTGCCAGCACATCAGATCAGGTTACCGCGAGAAACACCATATATTTT. Translated: CASTSDQVTARNTIYF. This chain joins TRBV2 and TRBJ1-3; no firm D call. The CDR3 spans 16 residues. CDR1 and CDR2 (germline): SNHLY, FYNNEI. V dropped 7 bases and J dropped 5 bases, with 21 bases sitting between them.

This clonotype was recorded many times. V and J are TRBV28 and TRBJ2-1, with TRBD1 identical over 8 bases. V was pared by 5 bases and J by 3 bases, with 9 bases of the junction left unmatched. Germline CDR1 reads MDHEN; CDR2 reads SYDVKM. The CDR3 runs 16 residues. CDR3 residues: CASSLTGQVIYNEQFF. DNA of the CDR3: TGTGCCAGCAGTCTTACGGGACAGGTCATCTACAATGAGCAGTTCTTC.

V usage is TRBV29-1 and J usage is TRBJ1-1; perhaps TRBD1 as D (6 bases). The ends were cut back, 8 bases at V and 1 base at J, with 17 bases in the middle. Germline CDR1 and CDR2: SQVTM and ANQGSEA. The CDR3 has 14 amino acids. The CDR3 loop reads CSPSGGLGNTEAFF. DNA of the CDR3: TGCAGCCCGAGCGGGGGCCTAGGGAACACTGAAGCTTTCTTT.

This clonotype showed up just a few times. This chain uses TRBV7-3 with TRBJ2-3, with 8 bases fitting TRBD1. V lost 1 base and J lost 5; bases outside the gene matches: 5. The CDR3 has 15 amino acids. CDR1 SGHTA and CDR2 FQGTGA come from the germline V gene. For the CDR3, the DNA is TGTGCCAGCAGCTTAATGGGAGACAGGGGAGATACGCAGTATTTT. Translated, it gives CASSLMGDRGDTQYF.

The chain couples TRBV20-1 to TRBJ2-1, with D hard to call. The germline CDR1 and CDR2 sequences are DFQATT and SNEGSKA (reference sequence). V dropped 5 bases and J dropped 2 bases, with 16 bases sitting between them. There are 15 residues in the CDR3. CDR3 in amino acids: CSAVASRGPYNEQFF. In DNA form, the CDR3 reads TGCAGTGCTGTCGCCAGTCGAGGACCCTACAATGAGCAGTTCTTC.

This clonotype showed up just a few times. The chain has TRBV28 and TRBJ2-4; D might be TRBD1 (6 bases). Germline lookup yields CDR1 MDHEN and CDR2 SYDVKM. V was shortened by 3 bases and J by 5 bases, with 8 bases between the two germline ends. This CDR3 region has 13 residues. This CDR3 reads CASSLPGENIQYF. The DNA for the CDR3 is TGTGCCAGCAGTTTGCCAGGGGAAAACATTCAGTACTTC.

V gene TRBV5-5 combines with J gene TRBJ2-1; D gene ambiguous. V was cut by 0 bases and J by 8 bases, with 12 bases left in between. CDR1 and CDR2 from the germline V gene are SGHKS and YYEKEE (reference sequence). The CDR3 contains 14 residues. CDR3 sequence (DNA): TGTGCCAGCAGCTTGGAGGACCGCGGAGATGAGCAGTTCTTC. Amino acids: CASSLEDRGDEQFF.

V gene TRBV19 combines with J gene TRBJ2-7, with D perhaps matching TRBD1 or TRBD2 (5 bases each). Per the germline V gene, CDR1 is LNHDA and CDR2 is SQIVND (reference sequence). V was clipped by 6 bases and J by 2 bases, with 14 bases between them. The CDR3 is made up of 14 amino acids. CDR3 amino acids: CASSRDGAPYEQYF. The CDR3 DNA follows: TGTGCCAGTAGCCGGGACGGCGCCCCCTACGAGCAGTACTTC.

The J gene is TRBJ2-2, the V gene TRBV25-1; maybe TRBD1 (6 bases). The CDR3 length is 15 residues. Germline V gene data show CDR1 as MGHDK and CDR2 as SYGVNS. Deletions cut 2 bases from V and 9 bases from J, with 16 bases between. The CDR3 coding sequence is TGTGCCAGCAGTGAAGGGGCAGGGGCTACCCGGGAGCTGTTTTTT. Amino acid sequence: CASSEGAGATRELFF.

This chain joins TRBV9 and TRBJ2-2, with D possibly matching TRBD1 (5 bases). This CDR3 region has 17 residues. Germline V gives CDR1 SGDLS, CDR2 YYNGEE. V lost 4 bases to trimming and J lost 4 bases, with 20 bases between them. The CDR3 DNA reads TGTGCCAGCAGCCCTCGAGTTCGCAGGGCGTCCACCGGGGAGCTGTTTTTT. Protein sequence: CASSPRVRRASTGELFF. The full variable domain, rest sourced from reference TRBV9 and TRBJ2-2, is DSGVTQTPKHLITATGQRVTLRCSPRSGDLSVYWYQQSLDQGLQFLIQYYNGEERAKGNILERFSAQQFPDLHSELNLSSLELGDSALYFCASSPRVRRASTGELFFGEGSRLTVL.

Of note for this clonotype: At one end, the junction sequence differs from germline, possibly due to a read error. The CDR3 protein is CASSEDPGLGGAGELFF. The DNA for the CDR3 is TGCGCCAGCAGCGAAGACCCCGGTCTCGGAGGGGCCGGGGAGCTGTTTTTT. The chain is built from TRBV4-3 and TRBJ2-2; a possible D gene is TRBD2 (6 bases). From germline, CDR1 is LGHNA and CDR2 YSLEER. The CDR3 length is 17 residues.

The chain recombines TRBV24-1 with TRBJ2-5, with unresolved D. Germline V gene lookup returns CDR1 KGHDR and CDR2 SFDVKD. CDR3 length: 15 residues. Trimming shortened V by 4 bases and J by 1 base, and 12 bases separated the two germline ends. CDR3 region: CATSDPVSGQETQYF. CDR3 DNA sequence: TGTGCCACCAGTGACCCCGTTTCGGGCCAAGAGACCCAGTACTTC.

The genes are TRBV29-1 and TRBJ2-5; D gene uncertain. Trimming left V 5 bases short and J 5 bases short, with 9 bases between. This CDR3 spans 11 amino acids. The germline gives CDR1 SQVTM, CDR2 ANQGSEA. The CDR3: CSVNRGETQYF. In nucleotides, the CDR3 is TGCAGCGTTAATCGTGGGGAGACCCAGTACTTC.

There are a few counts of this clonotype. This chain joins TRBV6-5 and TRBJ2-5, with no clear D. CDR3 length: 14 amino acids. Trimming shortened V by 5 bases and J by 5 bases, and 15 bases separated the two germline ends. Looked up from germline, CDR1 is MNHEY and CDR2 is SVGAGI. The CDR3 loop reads CASSRLGGPETQYF. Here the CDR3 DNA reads TGTGCCAGCAGTCGCCTAGGTGGGCCGGAGACCCAGTACTTC.

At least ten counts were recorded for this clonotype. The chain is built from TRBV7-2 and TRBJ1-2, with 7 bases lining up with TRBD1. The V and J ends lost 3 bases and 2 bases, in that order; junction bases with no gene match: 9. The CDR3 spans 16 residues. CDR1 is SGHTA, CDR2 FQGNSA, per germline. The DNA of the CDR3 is TGTGCCAGCAGCTTCGGGAAACCGGGACAGAACTATGGCTACACCTTC. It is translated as CASSFGKPGQNYGYTF.

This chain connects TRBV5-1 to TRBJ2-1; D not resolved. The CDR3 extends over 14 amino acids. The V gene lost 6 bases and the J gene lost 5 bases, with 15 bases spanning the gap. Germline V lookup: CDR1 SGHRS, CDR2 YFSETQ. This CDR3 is CASTYSNHHNEQFF. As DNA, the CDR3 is TGCGCCAGCACGTACAGCAATCACCACAATGAGCAGTTCTTC.

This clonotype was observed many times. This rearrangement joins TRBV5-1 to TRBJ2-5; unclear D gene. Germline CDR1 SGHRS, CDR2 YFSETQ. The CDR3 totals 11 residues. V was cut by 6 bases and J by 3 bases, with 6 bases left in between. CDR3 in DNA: TGCGCCAGCACTTCCGAAGAGACCCAGTACTTC. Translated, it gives CASTSEETQYF.

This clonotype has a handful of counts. The CDR3 coding sequence is TGTGCCAGCAGCTTCTCAGGGTGGAACACTGAAGCTTTCTTT. Translated: CASSFSGWNTEAFF. J is TRBJ1-1 and V is TRBV5-4, with D maybe TRBD1 (5 bases). The V end lost 2 bases, the J end lost 1 base, and 9 bases lay between the germline ends. Germline V gene sequence: CDR1 SGHNT, CDR2 YYREEE (reference sequence). The CDR3 sequence is 14 residues long.

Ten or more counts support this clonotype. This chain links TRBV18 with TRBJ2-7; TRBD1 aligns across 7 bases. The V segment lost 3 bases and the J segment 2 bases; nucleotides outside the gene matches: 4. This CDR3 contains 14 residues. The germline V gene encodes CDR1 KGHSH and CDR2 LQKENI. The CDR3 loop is CASSPTGSPYEQYF. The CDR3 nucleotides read TGTGCCAGCTCACCGACAGGGTCCCCCTACGAGCAGTACTTC. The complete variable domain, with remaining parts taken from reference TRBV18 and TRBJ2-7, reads NAGVMQNPRHLVRRRGQEARLRCSPMKGHSHVYWYRQLPEEGLKFMVYLQKENIIDESGMPKERFSAEFPKEGPSILRIQQVVRGDSAAYFCASSPTGSPYEQYFGPGTRLTVT.

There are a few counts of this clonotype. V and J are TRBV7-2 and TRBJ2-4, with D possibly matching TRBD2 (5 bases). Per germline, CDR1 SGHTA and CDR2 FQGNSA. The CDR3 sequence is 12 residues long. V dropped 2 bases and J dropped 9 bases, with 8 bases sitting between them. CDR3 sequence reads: CASSLPEGIQYF. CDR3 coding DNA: TGTGCCAGCAGCTTACCAGAGGGCATTCAGTACTTC.

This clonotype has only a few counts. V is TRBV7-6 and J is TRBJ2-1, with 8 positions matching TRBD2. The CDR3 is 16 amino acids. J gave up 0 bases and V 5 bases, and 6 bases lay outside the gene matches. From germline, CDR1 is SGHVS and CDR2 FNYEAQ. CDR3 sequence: CASSVSGALSYNEQFF. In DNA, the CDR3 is TGTGCCAGCAGCGTTAGCGGGGCTCTCTCCTACAATGAGCAGTTCTTC. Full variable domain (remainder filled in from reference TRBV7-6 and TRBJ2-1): GAGVSQSPRYKVTKRGQDVALRCDPISGHVSLYWYRQALGQGPEFLTYFNYEAQQDKSGLPNDRFSAERPEGSISTLTIQRTEQRDSAMYRCASSVSGALSYNEQFFGPGTRLTVL.

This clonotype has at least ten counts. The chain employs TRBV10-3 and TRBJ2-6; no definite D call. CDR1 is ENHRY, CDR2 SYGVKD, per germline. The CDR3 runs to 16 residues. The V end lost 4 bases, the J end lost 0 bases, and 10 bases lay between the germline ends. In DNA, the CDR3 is TGTGCCATCAGTGGGACCCGAGACTCTGGGGCCAACGTCCTGACTTTC. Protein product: CAISGTRDSGANVLTF.